A selection of T cell receptor beta chains follows, all from one sample in a study of blood T cells in healthy people across ages. A single record per CDR3 protein comes from TCRdb applying MiXCR to the 5' RACE reads. The repertoire holds about 1.6 million distinct CDR3 sequences, 30% to 40% seen once, with around 10% in the top ten. Sequencing was done on a sample of blood. The receptors were gathered from a woman in her 30s in good health. CDR3s include the opening cysteine and the closing phenylalanine or tryptophan. A D gene is named only where the DNA matches it firmly. Size tells how often a clone was seen (once, few, many) or the class of an expanded clone, and some rows leave it out.

V gene,clone size,J gene,D gene,CDR3 DNA,CDR3 protein
TRBV28,NA,TRBJ2-1,TRBD2,TGTGCCAGCAGACCCCTCGGGACTAGCGGGAGTACTGAGCAGTTCTTC,CASRPLGTSGSTEQFF
TRBV29-1,few,TRBJ2-2,NA,TGCAGCGTTGAGAGCCAGCCCGGGGAGCTGTTTTTT,CSVESQPGELFF
TRBV6-2/TRBV6-3,NA,TRBJ2-3,TRBD2,TGTGCCAGCACTTCGGCCTTCCATTTAGCGGGACTAGAAGATTTCACAGATACGCAGTATTTT,CASTSAFHLAGLEDFTDTQYF
TRBV6-5,few,TRBJ2-3,NA,TGTGCCAGCAGTTACTCGAAGGGGGGACGGACAGATACGCAGTATTTT,CASSYSKGGRTDTQYF
TRBV4-2,many,TRBJ2-1,NA,TGTGCCAGCAGCCCCAGAGGGAGCGAGCAGTTCTTC,CASSPRGSEQFF
TRBV4-1,NA,TRBJ2-1,TRBD2,TGCGCCAGCAGCCCGATGGGGGGTAGCGGGAGTTTATATGAGCAGTTCTTC,CASSPMGGSGSLYEQFF
TRBV7-9,NA,TRBJ2-3,TRBD2,TGTGCCAGCAGGTTTAGCGGGGGGGCCGCAGATACGCAGTATTTT,CASRFSGGAADTQYF
TRBV20-1,NA,TRBJ1-2,NA,TGCAGTGCTAATGCGGGGCTACTTAACTATGGCTACACCTTC,CSANAGLLNYGYTF
TRBV5-1,NA,TRBJ2-1,TRBD2,TGCGCCAGCAGCAGGGGACTAGCGGGTCCTAATGAGCAGTTCTTC,CASSRGLAGPNEQFF
TRBV6-6,NA,TRBJ2-1,TRBD2,TGTGCCAGCAGGCCGGGACTAGGCTACAATGAGCAGTTCTTC,CASRPGLGYNEQFF
TRBV4-1,NA,TRBJ1-2,TRBD1,TGCGCCAGCAGCCAAAGGGTGGAGGGGGCTAGCTACACCTTC,CASSQRVEGASYTF
TRBV28,NA,TRBJ1-2,TRBD1,TGTGCCGTACGACAGGGTGGAACGGGAGGCTACACCTTC,CAVRQGGTGGYTF
TRBV15,NA,TRBJ2-1,TRBD2,TGTGTCACCAGCATATCGGGGGGTGGTTTGAATGAGCAGTTCTTC,CVTSISGGGLNEQFF
TRBV20-1,NA,TRBJ2-7,NA,TGCAGTGCTAGAGTCTCGAGGGGGTACGAGCAGTACTTC,CSARVSRGYEQYF
TRBV6-1,NA,TRBJ2-7,NA,TGTGCCAGCATGGGGTTCAGAGACTACGAGCAGTACTTC,CASMGFRDYEQYF
TRBV20-1,NA,TRBJ1-1,NA,TGCAGTGCTAGACCTACAAGCACACCGAACACTGAAGCTTTCTTT,CSARPTSTPNTEAFF
TRBV6-6,NA,TRBJ2-7,TRBD1,TGTGCCAGCAGAGGGGACAGGGGGCGTTACGAGCAGTACTTC,CASRGDRGRYEQYF
TRBV3-1,once,TRBJ2-7,TRBD2,TGTGCCAGCAGCCGAGGACTAGCGGGGGTGTGGGAGACCCTGTACTTC,CASSRGLAGVWETLYF
TRBV11-2,NA,TRBJ2-1,TRBD2,TGTGCCAGCAGCTTAGTTCTAGCGGGAGGTGAACTGTACAATGAGCAGTTCTTC,CASSLVLAGGELYNEQFF
TRBV13,many,TRBJ2-1,NA,TGTGCCAGCAGCTTAGCTAGGCCCCCCTACAATGAGCAGTTCTTC,CASSLARPPYNEQFF
TRBV24-1,NA,TRBJ2-1,TRBD2,TGTGCCACCAGCGCCGGGACTACTAACAATGAGCAGTTCTTC,CATSAGTTNNEQFF
TRBV9,few,TRBJ2-2,TRBD1,TGTGCCAGCAGCACCCGGACAGGAGCGATCACCGGGGAGCTGTTTTTT,CASSTRTGAITGELFF
TRBV7-2,many,TRBJ2-5,TRBD1,TGTGCCAGCAACCAAGGGACAGGACAAAAAGGGGAGACCCAGTACTTC,CASNQGTGQKGETQYF
TRBV6-6,NA,TRBJ2-4,NA,TGTGCCGGCAGTCTACTAGCCAAAAACATTCAGTACTTC,CAGSLLAKNIQYF
TRBV11-2,NA,TRBJ2-6,TRBD1,TGTGCCAGCAGCTTACCGCCGGGACAGGGGGGCTCTGGGGCCAACGTCCTGACTTTC,CASSLPPGQGGSGANVLTF
TRBV14,few,TRBJ1-4,NA,TGTGCCAGCAGCACCAGAGGCTTTGTCGGTGAAAAACTGTTTTTT,CASSTRGFVGEKLFF
TRBV9,many,TRBJ1-2,TRBD1,TGTGCCAGCAGCCGCGAGGGGGCCAACTATGGCTACACCTTC,CASSREGANYGYTF
TRBV7-8,NA,TRBJ2-1,NA,TGTGCCAGCAGCGCGGGGGGACAGCTGAGCTCCTACAATGAGCAGTTCTTC,CASSAGGQLSSYNEQFF
TRBV27,NA,TRBJ2-5,TRBD1,TGTGCCAGCAGTTTAATAGGACAGGGGGCGGTGGGGCTACAAGAGACCCAGTACTTC,CASSLIGQGAVGLQETQYF
TRBV10-3,few,TRBJ2-5,NA,TGTGCCATCAGTGACGACAGGAGTTTTGAAGAGACCCAGTACTTC,CAISDDRSFEETQYF
TRBV29-1,many,TRBJ2-1,NA,TGCAGCGTTGCCCGACCCCTAACGGATGAGCAGTTCTTC,CSVARPLTDEQFF
TRBV7-6,NA,TRBJ2-5,NA,TGTGCCAGCAGCTTAGCTACCTGGGAGACCCAGGACTTC,CASSLATWETQDF
TRBV5-4,NA,TRBJ2-3,TRBD2,TGTGCCAGCAGCAGATTCGGCGGGGGGCTGAGCACAGATACGCAGTATTTT,CASSRFGGGLSTDTQYF
TRBV15,NA,TRBJ1-5,TRBD1,TGTGCCACCAGCAGAGATCTGTCAGGGGGACTATTACATCAGCCCCAGCATTTT,CATSRDLSGGLLHQPQHF
TRBV20-1,many,TRBJ1-4,TRBD1,TGCAGTGCTAGAGCCTACAGGGGGCAAGCTAATGAAAAACTGTTTTTT,CSARAYRGQANEKLFF
TRBV11-2,NA,TRBJ2-3,NA,TGTGCCAGCAGCTTAGAGGGAGCCGGGGTAGATACGCAGTATTTT,CASSLEGAGVDTQYF
TRBV7-9,NA,TRBJ2-4,TRBD1,TGTGCCAGTAGCTCACCCGGACAGGGAGACATTCAGTACTTC,CASSSPGQGDIQYF
TRBV20-1,NA,TRBJ1-5,NA,TGCAGTGCTAGAGAACAGGGAGGCGGGGATCAGCCCCAGCATTTT,CSAREQGGGDQPQHF
TRBV20-1,NA,TRBJ1-2,NA,TGCAGTGCTAGAGAGAGGGAATCCTATGGCTACACCTTC,CSARERESYGYTF
TRBV28,NA,TRBJ2-7,NA,TGTGCCAGCAGTTTGCGGCGGGTATACGAGCAGTACTTC,CASSLRRVYEQYF
TRBV11-2,NA,TRBJ2-1,TRBD2,TGTGCCAGCAGCGGGGTTGGCGGGAGCTACAATGAGCAGTTCTTC,CASSGVGGSYNEQFF
TRBV13,NA,TRBJ2-5,TRBD2,TGTGCCAGCAGCTTAGCGGGGGGTATGAGAGAGACCCAGTACTTC,CASSLAGGMRETQYF
TRBV9,NA,TRBJ1-2,NA,TGTGCCAGCAGCCCAGGCGTGGGGGGGGCACAAGGCTACACCTTC,CASSPGVGGAQGYTF
TRBV20-1,few,TRBJ1-1,NA,TGCAGTGCTAGAGATACAGGGCCGAACACTGAAGCTTTCTTT,CSARDTGPNTEAFF
TRBV20-1,NA,TRBJ2-3,TRBD2,TGCAGTGCTAGTGGAGGGGAGGGAGGAACAGATACGCAGTATTTT,CSASGGEGGTDTQYF
TRBV20-1,few,TRBJ2-3,NA,TGCAGTGCTAGGAGCCGGAGAGGGGGCACAGATACGCAGTATTTT,CSARSRRGGTDTQYF
TRBV10-3,few,TRBJ2-3,TRBD2,TGTGCCATCAGTGCTCCACGGACTAGCGGGAGTACCCCCGGGAACACAGATACGCAGTATTTT,CAISAPRTSGSTPGNTDTQYF
TRBV15,few,TRBJ2-7,NA,TGTGCCACCCGCCGGGTGGTTGGCTACGAGCAGTACTTC,CATRRVVGYEQYF
TRBV25-1,few,TRBJ2-5,TRBD2,TGTGCCAGCAGTGAAGGACTAGCGGGAGGGATTCAAGAGACCCAGTACTTC,CASSEGLAGGIQETQYF
TRBV10-3,NA,TRBJ1-5,TRBD1,TGTGCCATCAGTGAGTCAGGGACAGGGGGCACTCAGCCCCAGCATTTT,CAISESGTGGTQPQHF
TRBV7-6,NA,TRBJ1-4,NA,TGTGCCAGCAGTTTACGGGCATTAGAAAAACTGTTTTTT,CASSLRALEKLFF